This T cell receptor beta chain derives from a study of blood T cell repertoires in COVID-19. Overall study: Whether acute or convalescent, the COVID-19 samples came from the United States, Italy and Spain. PBMCs, B-cell-depleted T cells, or T cells provided the cDNA or gDNA that made up the material.

Under the authors' procedure: Estimates of nucleated cell counts were drawn from the amplification of reference gene primers. Profiled with immunoSEQ multiplex PCR; TCRdb holds only in-frame clones, not every one. V and J calls and clone size come straight from that table; D and trimming were deduced from the DNA. The sample lists fewer than 200,000 clones; more than 70% were seen once. V shed 5 bases, J shed 4 bases, and the junction held 5 bases outside the gene matches. CDR1 and CDR2 from the germline V gene are MNHEY and SVGAGI. CDR3 length: 14 amino acids. The chain employs TRBV6-5 and TRBJ1-5; 7 bases align to TRBD1. The sequencing input was peripheral blood. The receptor's source is a man in his forties or fifties with active or convalescent COVID-19. Written as DNA, the CDR3 is TGTGCCAGCAGTCGACAGGGATGGAATCAGCCCCAGCATTTT. Amino acid sequence: CASSRQGWNQPQHF.